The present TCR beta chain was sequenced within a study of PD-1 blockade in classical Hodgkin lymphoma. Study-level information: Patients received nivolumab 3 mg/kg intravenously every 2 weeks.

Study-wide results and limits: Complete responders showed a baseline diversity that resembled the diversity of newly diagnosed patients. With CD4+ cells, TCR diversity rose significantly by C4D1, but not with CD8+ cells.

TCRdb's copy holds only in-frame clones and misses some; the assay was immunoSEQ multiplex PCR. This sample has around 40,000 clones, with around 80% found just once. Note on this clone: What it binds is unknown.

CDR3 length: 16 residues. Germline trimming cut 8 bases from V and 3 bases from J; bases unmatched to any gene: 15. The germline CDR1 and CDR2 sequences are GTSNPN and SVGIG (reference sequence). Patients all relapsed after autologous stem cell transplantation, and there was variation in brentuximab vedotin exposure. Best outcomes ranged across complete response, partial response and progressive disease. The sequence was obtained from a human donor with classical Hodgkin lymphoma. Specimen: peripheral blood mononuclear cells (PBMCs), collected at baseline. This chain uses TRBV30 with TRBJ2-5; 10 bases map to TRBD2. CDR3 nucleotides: TGTGCCGGCGAATGGGAGAGCGGGGGGGAAGAAGAGACCCAGTACTTC. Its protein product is CAGEWESGGEEETQYF.